This T cell receptor (beta chain) was captured by sequencing in a study of control samples from healthy donors and cancer patients. V dropped 3 bases and J dropped 0 bases, with 19 bases sitting between them. This CDR3 spans 17 amino acids. Germline CDR1 reads SGDLS; CDR2 reads YYNGEE. The data were produced by immunoSEQ multiplex PCR, yet TCRdb's version contains in-frame clones alone and is incomplete. The repertoire consists of approximately 100,000 clones, with around 88% occurring once and the leading ten covering around 14%. The source of this sequence is a man younger than 45 in good health. The V gene is TRBV9, the J gene TRBJ2-7, with D perhaps TRBD1 or TRBD2 (5 bases each). Sequenced: blood. This CDR3 is CASSDPGATYFSYEQYF. The DNA of the CDR3 is TGTGCCAGCAGCGACCCCGGGGCAACATATTTCTCCTACGAGCAGTACTTC.